This entry features one TCR beta chain sequence. The specificity of this receptor is unknown. Qualities for individual bases were not recorded, and no much larger clone is one base off. For TCR beta library preparation, about 1.8 micrograms of genomic DNA were isolated from cryopreserved PBMCs. Longitudinal blood samples from CLL patients on ibrutinib monotherapy underwent high-throughput TCR beta sequencing. The patients took part in an open-label, single-center phase 2 trial of ibrutinib monotherapy. The germline V gene (reference sequence) gives CDR1 as LNHNV and CDR2 as YYDKDF. At the junction V is shortened by 5 bases and J by 2 bases, with 10 bases in between. Including cysteine and phenylalanine, the CDR3 has 13 amino acids. Only the CDR3 part of the read is kept: 39 bases, read in frame from the first base. These data come from a study of cytotoxic CD8 clonotypes in ibrutinib-treated CLL (dated by TCRdb to 2020 to 2023). As for the study more broadly: The cohort was composed of around twelve relapsed/refractory and around 14 treatment-naive patients; IGHV unmutated status was identified in some 17 patients. An average of about 260,000 productive templates and 94,082 productive rearrangements was obtained per sample. Responses were partial in about 25 patients and complete in 2; after median approximately 66 months follow-up, some 14 stayed in remission and approximately twelve progressed. Of the approximately 90 people in the trial, around 25 had longitudinal samples available. Response samples were obtained after a median of approximately 12 months of treatment, with a range of about 6 to 36 months. Cryopreserved peripheral blood mononuclear cells were collected before treatment, at response, and at either disease progression or sustained remission.

The paper as a whole reports these results and caveats: Public clonotypes were rare and either shrank or stayed stable during treatment, and the rise in clonality at ibrutinib response reflected expansion of private clonotypes. Sustained-remission and progressing patients did not have matched sampling times, and lymph node repertoires were not examined. At baseline, clonality was higher than in age-matched healthy donors and showed a strong correlation with circulating CD8+ T-cell counts. An increase in clonality was observed at ibrutinib response, with clonality remaining stable during sustained remission and falling back toward baseline at progression.

The goal of deep resolution MiSeq sequencing was a depth between 1 in 1 million and 1 in 200,000 T cells, and coverage averaged 10x per clonotype. The immunoSEQ hsTCRB Kit was used to generate TCR beta libraries. Under the source paper's analysis protocol: The data were analyzed with ImmunoSEQ Analyzer and ImmunoSEQ Data Assistant, and V, D and J gene assignments followed IMGT definitions. Clonality, with values ranging from 0 to 1, was calculated as one minus the normalized Shannon entropy of productive rearrangement frequencies. Only overrepresented clonotypes making up at least 0.05% of the repertoire of each patient were included in the public clonotype analysis. Fewer than 15 repertoires from age-matched healthy donors, obtained from immuneACCESS, served as clonality controls. The table was pulled from immuneACCESS by TCRdb, which kept in-frame rearrangements only. Such tables lose some clones; where checked, under half of the loss comes from unresolved V genes, and the rest has no known cause. D and trimming were read from the DNA, whereas the V and J calls and clone size are those reported in that table. The sample has around 310,000 clones on record, more than 65% of them singletons. The top ten hold roughly 6.3% of the sample.

The chain couples TRBV15 to TRBJ2-7; no D gene can be assigned with confidence. This TCR came from a human donor with chronic lymphocytic leukemia. Specimen: PBMCs, collected before ibrutinib treatment. In nucleotide form, the sequence is TGTGCCACCAGCGCTTCTCCCACCTACGAGCAGTACTTC. It translates as CATSASPTYEQYF.